One sample yielded the 20 T cell receptor beta chains listed below, sequenced in a study of blood T cell repertoires in COVID-19. Repertoires were generated with immunoSEQ multiplex PCR, while TCRdb's copy carries only in-frame clones and drops some. Of approximately 250,000 clones listed, around 87% are singletons. Sequencing used peripheral blood. The receptors originated from a woman between 55 and 75 years old with COVID-19, enrolled during active disease.

The genes are TRBV27 and TRBJ2-2, with D unresolved. The CDR3 is 14 amino acids. V lost 6 bases and J lost 1, with 9 bases in between. Looked up from germline, CDR1 is MNHEY and CDR2 is SMNVEV (reference sequence). The CDR3 DNA reads TGTGCCAGCAGACAGATAATGAACACCGGGGAGCTGTTTTTT. Translating gives CASRQIMNTGELFF.

This CDR3 is CASTPGGAIDGYTF. The CDR3 DNA sequence: TGTGCCAGCACGCCAGGGGGCGCAATCGATGGCTACACCTTC. This chain links TRBV7-8 with TRBJ1-2; 8 bases are a match to TRBD1. The V gene's germline CDR1 is SGHVS and CDR2 FQNEAQ. J was trimmed by 6 bases and V by 7 bases; bases with no gene match: 10. The CDR3 covers 14 residues.

The chain combines TRBV29-1 with TRBJ1-1; D possibly corresponds to TRBD1 (5 bases). The CDR3 is made up of 13 amino acids. Trimming took off 6 bases at V and 3 bases at J, with 14 bases between the two ends. In germline, CDR1 is SQVTM, CDR2 ANQGSEA. Written as DNA, the CDR3 is TGCAGCGTACCGACGAAGGGGCACACTGAAGCTTTCTTT. Its protein is CSVPTKGHTEAFF.

Worth noting for this clone: Other nucleotide sequences in the sample specify the same CDR3. This chain joins TRBV5-1 and TRBJ2-5, with 12 bases lining up with TRBD2. Germline CDR1 is SGHRS and CDR2 is YFSETQ. With V trimmed by 4 bases and J by 5 bases, 9 bases remained unmatched. The CDR3 loop spans 16 amino acids. CDR3 bases: TGCGCCAGCAGCCCCGGGACTAGCGGGTATTCTGAGACCCAGTACTTC. Residues: CASSPGTSGYSETQYF. Supplemented by reference TRBV5-1 and TRBJ2-5, the full variable domain reads KAGVTQTPRYLIKTRGQQVTLSCSPISGHRSVSWYQQTPGQGLQFLFEYFSETQRNKGNFPGRFSGRQFSNSRSEMNVSTLELGDSALYLCASSPGTSGYSETQYFGPGTRLLVL.

This rearrangement joins TRBV9 to TRBJ2-1, with 9 bases identical to TRBD2. After removal of 3 bases from V and 2 bases from J, the junction contained 6 bases not matched to a gene. From germline, CDR1 is SGDLS and CDR2 YYNGEE. This CDR3 contains 16 residues. CDR3 region: CASSGAGGLAYNEQFF. CDR3 in DNA: TGTGCCAGCAGCGGGGCGGGAGGGCTGGCCTACAATGAGCAGTTCTTC.

This clone occurred once. V is TRBV9 and J is TRBJ2-3; D is perhaps TRBD2 (6 bases). The CDR3 runs 16 residues. Per germline, CDR1 SGDLS and CDR2 YYNGEE. Trimming stripped 3 bases from V and 4 bases from J, with 18 bases between. The CDR3 DNA follows: TGTGCCAGCAGCGCATCGCCTTGGGGGGAGCCAGATACGCAGTATTTT. Its translation is CASSASPWGEPDTQYF.

The chain is built from TRBV7-9 and TRBJ1-2; a possible D gene is TRBD1 (6 bases). The CDR3 has 15 residues. Germline V CDR1 and CDR2: SEHNR, FQNEAQ (reference sequence). Trimming stripped 5 bases from V and 6 bases from J, with 19 bases between. The DNA for the CDR3 is TGTGCCAGCAGCCGCCAGGGGAATGGTCGTCATGGCTACACCTTC. As protein: CASSRQGNGRHGYTF.

This clone turned up a few times. This chain connects TRBV5-8 to TRBJ2-7; TRBD2 matches at 9 bases. With 4 bases clipped from V and 2 bases from J, the junction kept 13 bases outside the gene matches. This CDR3 region has 17 residues. Germline-derived CDR1 and CDR2 are SGHTS and YDEGEE. CDR3 sequence (DNA): TGTGCCAGCAGCCGACACTGGACTAGCGAGACGCCCTACGAGCAGTACTTC. Encoded protein: CASSRHWTSETPYEQYF.

The genes are TRBV19 and TRBJ1-5; 8 bases align to TRBD1. Losses at the gene ends were 7 bases for V and 0 bases for J; bases not matched to a gene: 8. Germline V gives CDR1 LNHDA, CDR2 SQIVND (reference sequence). The CDR3 totals 16 residues. CDR3 in DNA: TGTGCCAGTAACCAGGGGGCCTCTTATAGCAATCAGCCCCAGCATTTT. Translation: CASNQGASYSNQPQHF.

This sequence joins TRBV5-1 and TRBJ2-7; 9 positions agree with TRBD2. Germline CDR1 is SGHRS and CDR2 is YFSETQ. J was trimmed by 1 base and V by 4 bases; bases with no gene match: 3. The CDR3 loop spans 14 amino acids. The chain's CDR3 is CASSLLAGSYEQYF. CDR3 in DNA: TGCGCCAGCAGCCTTCTAGCGGGGTCCTACGAGCAGTACTTC.

V is TRBV4-3 and J is TRBJ2-3; perhaps TRBD2 as D (5 bases). This CDR3 contains 16 residues. Germline V CDR1 and CDR2: LGHNA, YSLEER. V lost 4 bases and J lost 1, with 15 bases in between. This CDR3 is CASSPLDGGGTDTQYF. Written as DNA, the CDR3 is TGCGCCAGCAGCCCCCTGGATGGAGGCGGCACAGATACGCAGTATTTT.

The chain uses TRBV27 and TRBJ2-7, with D maybe TRBD2 (6 bases). This CDR3 region has 16 residues. From germline, CDR1 is MNHEY and CDR2 SMNVEV (reference sequence). V was cut by 2 bases and J by 4 bases, with 18 bases left in between. For the CDR3, the DNA is TGTGCCAGCAGTTTAGCGGGAATCGGCCTTGGGTACGAGCAGTACTTC. This encodes CASSLAGIGLGYEQYF.

The V gene is TRBV9, the J gene TRBJ1-4; 8 bases line up with TRBD1. The germline gives CDR1 SGDLS, CDR2 YYNGEE. The CDR3 is 15 residues long. V was clipped by 4 bases and J by 5 bases; unmatched bases: 7. This CDR3 is CASSPRDRSNEKLFF. The CDR3 nucleotides read TGTGCCAGCAGCCCAAGGGACAGGTCAAATGAAAAACTGTTTTTT.

Written as DNA, the CDR3 is TGTGCCTGGAGTATGGGGACGGCAGGGGGCACAGATACGCAGTATTTT. It codes for CAWSMGTAGGTDTQYF. The chain employs TRBV30 and TRBJ2-3; weak D call: TRBD1 (6 bases). V lost 2 bases and J lost 1, with 16 bases in between. Per germline, CDR1 GTSNPN and CDR2 SVGIG (reference sequence). The CDR3 consists of 16 residues.

The chain is built from TRBV28 and TRBJ2-3; 8 positions match TRBD2. CDR3 length: 16 residues. The germline CDR1 and CDR2 sequences are MDHEN and SYDVKM. Unmatched junction bases numbered 10, after V lost 2 bases and J lost 6 bases. Written as DNA, the CDR3 is TGTGCCAGCAGTTTACAAAGCGGGGGCAGCTGGGATACGCAGTATTTT. Translated: CASSLQSGGSWDTQYF. The variable domain in full, with the rest retrieved from reference TRBV28 and TRBJ2-3, is DVKVTQSSRYLVKRTGEKVFLECVQDMDHENMFWYRQDPGLGLRLIYFSYDVKMKEKGDIPEGYSVSREKKERFSLILESASTNQTSMYLCASSLQSGGSWDTQYFGPGTRLTVL.

This clone was found once. V is TRBV19 and J is TRBJ1-5, with 10 bases lining up with TRBD1. The CDR3 extends over 17 amino acids. Germline V gene lookup returns CDR1 LNHDA and CDR2 SQIVND (reference sequence). With V trimmed by 6 bases and J by 1 base, 9 bases remained unmatched. DNA of the CDR3: TGTGCCAGTAGGCTCATAGGGACAGGGGCCAGCAATCAGCCCCAGCATTTT. This translates into CASRLIGTGASNQPQHF. Together with reference TRBV19 and TRBJ1-5, the CDR3 gives the full variable domain: DGGITQSPKYLFRKEGQNVTLSCEQNLNHDAMYWYRQDPGQGLRLIYYSQIVNDFQKGDIAEGYSVSREKKESFPLTVTSAQKNPTAFYLCASRLIGTGASNQPQHFGDGTRLSIL.

The V and J genes are TRBV4-3 and TRBJ2-2; no firm D call. The CDR3 length is 13 residues. Germline loops: CDR1 LGHNA, CDR2 YSLEER. Deletions cut 4 bases from V and 6 bases from J, with 9 bases between. CDR3 bases: TGCGCCAGCAGCCCGCCTAGTGCCGGGGAGCTGTTTTTT. Its translation: CASSPPSAGELFF.

This chain uses TRBV5-1 with TRBJ1-3; 8 bases agree with TRBD1. The CDR3 sequence is 13 residues long. The germline V gene has CDR1 SGHRS and CDR2 YFSETQ. After removal of 3 bases from V and 8 bases from J, the junction contained 4 bases not matched to a gene. In nucleotides, the CDR3 is TGCGCCAGCAGCTCCCAGGGGGCGGACACCATATATTTT. Amino acids: CASSSQGADTIYF.

The chain links TRBV4-3 to TRBJ1-1; 8 bases map to TRBD1. The germline gives CDR1 LGHNA, CDR2 YSLEER. There are 15 residues in the CDR3. Trimming took 2 bases from V and 1 from J; bases not matched to a gene: 3. The CDR3 sequence: CASSQYRGTNTEAFF. The CDR3, as DNA: TGCGCCAGCAGCCAATACAGGGGGACGAACACTGAAGCTTTCTTT.

This chain connects TRBV14 to TRBJ1-1, with TRBD1 identical over 7 bases. This CDR3 contains 15 residues. Germline V gene sequence: CDR1 SGHDN, CDR2 FVKESK. With V trimmed by 1 base and J by 6 bases, 8 bases remained unmatched. In nucleotides, the CDR3 is TGTGCCAGCAGCCAAGCGCTCTTGACAGGGTCTGAAGCTTTCTTT. Encoded protein: CASSQALLTGSEAFF. Together with reference TRBV14 and TRBJ1-1, the CDR3 gives the full variable domain: EAGVTQFPSHSVIEKGQTVTLRCDPISGHDNLYWYRRVMGKEIKFLLHFVKESKQDESGMPNNRFLAERTGGTYSTLKVQPAELEDSGVYFCASSQALLTGSEAFFGQGTRLTVV.